The 9 T cell receptor beta chains below were found in one sample sequenced in a study of OX40 agonist ivuxolimab in advanced cancers. Only in-frame clones appear in the TCRdb table, and some are missing; sequencing was by immunoSEQ multiplex PCR. Seen here are roughly 70,000 clones, around nine tenths observed once, and the top ten hold 4.5% to 7.5%. This sample comprised CD4+ or CD8+ T cells sorted from blood, obtained in a trial of the OX40 agonist ivuxolimab. The source of these receptors is an adult with an advanced solid tumor such as melanoma, head and neck, liver or kidney cancer.

J is TRBJ1-4 and V is TRBV2; unclear D gene. The V gene's germline CDR1 is SNHLY and CDR2 FYNNEI. V lost 4 bases and J lost 3, with 12 bases in between. The CDR3 has 15 residues. The CDR3, as DNA: TGTGCCAGCAGTGTTTTGCAGCGGCCTAATGAAAAACTGTTTTTT. Protein sequence: CASSVLQRPNEKLFF. Looking up the rest from reference TRBV2 and TRBJ1-4 gives the full variable domain: EPEVTQTPSHQVTQMGQEVILRCVPISNHLYFYWYRQILGQKVEFLVSFYNNEISEKSEIFDDQFSVERPDGSNFTLKIRSTKLEDSAMYFCASSVLQRPNEKLFFGSGTQLSVL.

The gene calls are TRBV5-4 and TRBJ1-1, with D perhaps TRBD1 (6 bases). The germline V and J ends were trimmed by 4 bases and 5 bases, with 12 bases remaining between them. The CDR3 is made up of 13 amino acids. Germline-derived CDR1 and CDR2 are SGHNT and YYREEE (reference sequence). The CDR3 DNA reads as TGTGCCAGCAGCCAAGGAGGGGGGACTGAAGCTTTCTTT. It translates to CASSQGGGTEAFF.

The gene calls are TRBV27 and TRBJ1-1; D ambiguous. The length of the CDR3 is 13 residues. Germline V gene data show CDR1 as MNHEY and CDR2 as SMNVEV (reference sequence). V was trimmed by 6 bases and J by 0 bases, leaving 8 bases between them. In DNA, the CDR3 is TGTGCCAGCAGCACAAGTATGAACACTGAAGCTTTCTTT. It translates to CASSTSMNTEAFF.

The chain employs TRBV19 and TRBJ2-7; D is undetermined. This CDR3 region has 16 residues. Germline loops: CDR1 LNHDA, CDR2 SQIVND (reference sequence). The ends were cut back, 5 bases at V and 0 bases at J, with 17 bases in the middle. CDR3 amino acids: CASSPSDGLASYEQYF. CDR3 sequence (DNA): TGTGCCAGTAGTCCTTCTGATGGCCTTGCCTCCTACGAGCAGTACTTC.

This chain uses TRBV27 with TRBJ1-2, with unresolved D. The ends were cut back, 5 bases at V and 10 bases at J, with 20 bases in the middle. The CDR3 contains 14 residues. Germline lookup yields CDR1 MNHEY and CDR2 SMNVEV (reference sequence). DNA of the CDR3: TGTGCCAGCAGTGCCGCCCCGGGCCTCGAGGACTACACCTTC. Residues: CASSAAPGLEDYTF.

The genes are TRBV6-1 and TRBJ2-7; D is uncertain. CDR1 and CDR2 from the germline V gene are MNHNS and SASEGT. The V gene lost 2 bases and the J gene lost 3 bases, with 14 bases spanning the gap. The CDR3 runs 15 residues. The DNA for the CDR3 is TGTGCCAGCAGTGAACTCACAGTAAATTACTACGAGCAGTACTTC. Encoded protein: CASSELTVNYYEQYF.

V usage is TRBV4-3 and J usage is TRBJ1-4; D perhaps matches TRBD1 (5 bases). Looked up from germline, CDR1 is LGHNA and CDR2 is YSLEER. V shed 0 bases and J shed 7 bases, with 18 bases lying between them. The CDR3 loop spans 17 amino acids. DNA for the CDR3: TGCGCCAGCAGCCAAGACCACCTGACAGTGGAGGGTGAAAAACTGTTTTTT. Protein: CASSQDHLTVEGEKLFF.

J is TRBJ2-1 and V is TRBV4-1; D may correspond to TRBD1 or TRBD2 (5 bases each). CDR3 length: 13 amino acids. In germline, CDR1 is MGHRA, CDR2 YSYEKL. The V gene lost 2 bases and the J gene lost 6 bases, with 8 bases spanning the gap. The CDR3 here is CASSQTGGNEQFF. The DNA of the CDR3 is TGCGCCAGCAGCCAAACTGGGGGCAATGAGCAGTTCTTC.

The V gene is TRBV27, the J gene TRBJ2-5, with no clear D. There are 14 residues in the CDR3. Germline values: CDR1 MNHEY, CDR2 SMNVEV (reference sequence). Trimming took 5 bases from V and 5 from J, leaving 15 bases between them. The CDR3 reads CASSPTVKGETQYF. Written as DNA, the CDR3 is TGTGCCAGCAGTCCCACCGTGAAGGGTGAGACCCAGTACTTC.